This note documents a single T cell receptor (beta chain) sequence. What it recognizes is unknown. The data are from a study of CD4+ T cells in melanoma. Overall study results and limits: In melanoma, neoantigen-specific CD4+ T cells reportedly differed in differentiation state. CD8+ T cell, macrophage and B cell function reportedly correlated with neoantigen-specific CD4+ T cells.

The method was immunoSEQ multiplex PCR; TCRdb's version includes in-frame clones alone and lacks a portion of them. The repertoire holds 18,000 or so clones, with about 85% as singletons. The CDR3 has 15 amino acids. V trimming: 6 bases; J trimming: 9 bases; junction bases outside the gene matches: 9. Germline CDR1 reads SGHTA; CDR2 reads FQGNSA. The receptor was isolated from a human donor with melanoma. The chain links TRBV7-2 to TRBJ2-5, with TRBD2 matching 14 bases. The sequenced material came from cells from a culture (not recorded whether cultured in vitro). CDR3 nucleotide sequence: TGTGCCAGCAGTCAGACTAGCGGGGGGGCCGTGGCCCAGTACTTC. Its protein is CASSQTSGGAVAQYF.